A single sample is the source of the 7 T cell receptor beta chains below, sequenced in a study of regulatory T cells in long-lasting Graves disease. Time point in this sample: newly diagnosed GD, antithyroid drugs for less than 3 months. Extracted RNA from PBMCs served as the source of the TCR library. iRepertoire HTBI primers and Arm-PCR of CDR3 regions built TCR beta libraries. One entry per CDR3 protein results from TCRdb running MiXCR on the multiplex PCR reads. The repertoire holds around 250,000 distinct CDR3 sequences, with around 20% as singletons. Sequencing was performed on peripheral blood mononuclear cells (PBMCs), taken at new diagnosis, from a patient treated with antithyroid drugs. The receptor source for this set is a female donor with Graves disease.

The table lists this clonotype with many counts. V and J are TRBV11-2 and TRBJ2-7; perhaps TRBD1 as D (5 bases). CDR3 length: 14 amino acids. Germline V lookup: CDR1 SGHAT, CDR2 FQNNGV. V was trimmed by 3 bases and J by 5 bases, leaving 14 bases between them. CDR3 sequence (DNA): TGTGCCAGCAGCTTGAGTAGGGGAAGCCACGAGCAGTACTTC. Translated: CASSLSRGSHEQYF.

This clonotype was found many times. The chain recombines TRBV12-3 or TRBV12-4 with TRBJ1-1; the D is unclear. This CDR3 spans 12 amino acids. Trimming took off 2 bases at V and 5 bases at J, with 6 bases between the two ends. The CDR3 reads CASSLRLTEAFF. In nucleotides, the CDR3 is TGTGCCAGCAGTTTACGGTTAACTGAAGCTTTCTTT.

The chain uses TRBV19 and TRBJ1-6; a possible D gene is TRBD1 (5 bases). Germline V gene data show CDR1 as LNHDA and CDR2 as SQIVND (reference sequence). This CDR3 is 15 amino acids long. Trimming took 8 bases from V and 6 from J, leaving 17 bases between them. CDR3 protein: CASEYGTGANSPLHF. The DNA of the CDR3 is TGTGCCAGTGAGTACGGGACCGGAGCTAATTCACCCCTCCACTTT.

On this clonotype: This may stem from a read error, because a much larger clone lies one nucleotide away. CDR3 sequence (DNA): TGTGCCTGCAGCCCGGGGGGCAGTAGCAATCAGCCCCAGCATTTT. Its protein is CACSPGGSSNQPQHF. The V gene is TRBV12-3 or TRBV12-4, the J gene TRBJ1-5, with a weak D call TRBD1 (6 bases). This CDR3 has 15 residues.

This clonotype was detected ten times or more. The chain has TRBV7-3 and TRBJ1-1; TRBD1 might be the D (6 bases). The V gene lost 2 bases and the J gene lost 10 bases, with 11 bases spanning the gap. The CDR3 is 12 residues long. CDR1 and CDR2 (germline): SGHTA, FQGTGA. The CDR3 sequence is CASSLRQGIAFF. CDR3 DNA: TGTGCCAGCAGCTTACGTCAGGGGATAGCTTTCTTT.

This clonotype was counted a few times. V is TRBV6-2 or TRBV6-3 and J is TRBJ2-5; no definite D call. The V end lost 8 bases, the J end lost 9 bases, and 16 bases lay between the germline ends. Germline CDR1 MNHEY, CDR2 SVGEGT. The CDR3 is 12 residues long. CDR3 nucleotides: TGTGCCAGCGGGGTCGGGCTAAGGTCCCAGTACTTC. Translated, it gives CASGVGLRSQYF.

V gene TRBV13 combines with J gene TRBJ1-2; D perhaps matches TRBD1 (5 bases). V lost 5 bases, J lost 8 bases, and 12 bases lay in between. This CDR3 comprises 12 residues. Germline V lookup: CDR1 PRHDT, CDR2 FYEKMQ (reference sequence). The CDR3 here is CASSHWGEGYTF. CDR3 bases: TGTGCCAGCAGCCATTGGGGGGAGGGCTACACCTTC.